These T cell receptor beta chains were read from a single sample in a study of shared clonotypes between healthy human individuals. Here immunoSEQ multiplex PCR was the method, and the copy in TCRdb shows in-frame clones only, minus some. The sample has roughly 2.2 million clones, more than 85% seen once. Material: naive CD4+ T cells from PBMCs. These TCRs come from a young man in good health. Some clones in this sample may be carry-over from other donors' samples. Both conserved end residues are part of each CDR3. Fields, in order: clone size, J gene, V gene, D gene, CDR3 protein, CDR3 DNA. The D gene is left open where the match is weak. Size values are once, few and many counts, or a class for expanded clones, and some rows have none.

abundance: -
j_gene: TRBJ2-4
v_gene: TRBV28
d_gene: -
CDR3aa: CASSLYGENIQYF
CDR3nt: TGTGCCAGCAGCCTCTATGGGGAAAACATTCAGTACTTC

abundance: -
j_gene: TRBJ2-1
v_gene: TRBV4-3
d_gene: TRBD2
CDR3aa: CASSQESGLAYNEQFF
CDR3nt: TGCGCCAGCAGCCAAGAATCGGGACTAGCTTACAATGAGCAGTTCTTC

abundance: -
j_gene: TRBJ2-5
v_gene: TRBV15
d_gene: -
CDR3aa: CATGISGETQYF
CDR3nt: TGTGCCACCGGAATCTCAGGGGAGACCCAGTACTTC

abundance: -
j_gene: TRBJ1-4
v_gene: TRBV4-1
d_gene: -
CDR3aa: CASSQDRGGTNEKLFF
CDR3nt: TGCGCCAGCAGCCAAGACAGGGGCGGCACTAATGAAAAACTGTTTTTT

abundance: once
j_gene: TRBJ1-3
v_gene: TRBV6-1
d_gene: TRBD1
CDR3aa: CASRTKTGTGNTIYF
CDR3nt: TGTGCCAGCAGAACCAAGACAGGGACTGGAAACACCATATATTTT

abundance: -
j_gene: TRBJ2-3
v_gene: TRBV5-1
d_gene: -
CDR3aa: CASSLAVPPTDTQYF
CDR3nt: TGCGCCAGCAGCCTGGCCGTGCCCCCCACAGATACGCAGTATTTT

abundance: -
j_gene: TRBJ2-1
v_gene: TRBV7-2
d_gene: -
CDR3aa: CASSPSSLVNEQFF
CDR3nt: TGTGCCAGCAGCCCCTCGTCCCTAGTGAATGAGCAGTTCTTC

abundance: once
j_gene: TRBJ2-7
v_gene: TRBV2
d_gene: TRBD1
CDR3aa: CASRPGQGPSEQYF
CDR3nt: TGTGCCAGCAGACCGGGACAGGGACCTTCCGAGCAGTACTTC

abundance: -
j_gene: TRBJ2-7
v_gene: TRBV10-1
d_gene: TRBD2
CDR3aa: CASSEGSLAGRSSYEQYF
CDR3nt: TGCGCCAGCAGTGAGGGAAGCCTAGCGGGTCGCTCCTCCTACGAGCAGTACTTC

abundance: -
j_gene: TRBJ2-7
v_gene: TRBV29-1
d_gene: -
CDR3aa: CSVVLLGEQYF
CDR3nt: TGCAGCGTTGTGCTATTGGGTGAGCAGTACTTC

abundance: once
j_gene: TRBJ1-2
v_gene: TRBV6-9
d_gene: -
CDR3aa: CANVRGAGGYGYTF
CDR3nt: TGTGCCAACGTCCGGGGGGCTGGCGGCTATGGCTACACCTTC

abundance: -
j_gene: TRBJ2-2
v_gene: TRBV4-2
d_gene: TRBD1
CDR3aa: CASSLGTVNTGELFF
CDR3nt: TGTGCCAGCAGCCTGGGGACAGTGAACACCGGGGAGCTGTTTTTT

abundance: -
j_gene: TRBJ2-5
v_gene: TRBV5-1
d_gene: TRBD1
CDR3aa: CASSLGQGDETQYF
CDR3nt: TGCGCCAGCAGCTTGGGACAGGGAGACGAGACCCAGTACTTC

abundance: -
j_gene: TRBJ1-2
v_gene: TRBV9
d_gene: TRBD1
CDR3aa: CASSPRQGADYTF
CDR3nt: TGTGCCAGCAGCCCCAGACAGGGGGCTGACTACACCTTC

abundance: -
j_gene: TRBJ2-1
v_gene: TRBV10-2
d_gene: -
CDR3aa: CASSGTTLNEQFF
CDR3nt: TGCGCCAGCAGTGGGACTACTTTGAATGAGCAGTTCTTC

abundance: -
j_gene: TRBJ1-3
v_gene: TRBV6-1
d_gene: -
CDR3aa: CASSLVPGNTIYF
CDR3nt: TGTGCCAGCAGCCTCGTACCTGGAAACACCATATATTTT

abundance: -
j_gene: TRBJ1-4
v_gene: TRBV5-4
d_gene: -
CDR3aa: CASSPAQRNEKLFF
CDR3nt: TGTGCCAGCAGCCCCGCTCAGCGGAATGAAAAACTGTTTTTT

abundance: -
j_gene: TRBJ1-1
v_gene: TRBV5-1
d_gene: -
CDR3aa: CASSPSLGRGNTEAFF
CDR3nt: TGCGCCAGCAGCCCTAGTCTGGGGCGTGGGAACACTGAAGCTTTCTTT